This T cell receptor (beta chain) was sequenced during a study of Tregs in tolerant kidney transplant recipients. This clone came up once. V was pared by 4 bases and J by 2 bases, with 17 bases between. In germline, CDR1 is GTSNPN, CDR2 SVGIG (reference sequence). The CDR3 has 15 amino acids. Some clones are missing from TCRdb's copy, which holds only in-frame ones; the method was immunoSEQ multiplex PCR. There are over 50,000 clones in the sample; around 82% occur only once, and 5.2% lies in the top ten. The rearrangement joins TRBV30 to TRBJ1-2; D not resolved. This receptor was identified in a human donor in good health. The sample comprised CD4+ T cells from blood. CDR3 in amino acids: CAWMRGIEGNYGYTF. CDR3 DNA: TGTGCCTGGATGCGTGGGATAGAGGGAAACTATGGCTACACCTTC.